The rows below give T cell receptor beta chains drawn from one sample of a study of OX40 agonist ivuxolimab in advanced cancers. Profiling relied on immunoSEQ multiplex PCR, and the TCRdb table lists in-frame clones only, not all of them. The table records roughly 120,000 clones, 80% to 90% of them present only once. Sequencing was performed on CD4+ or CD8+ T cells sorted from blood, taken in a trial of the OX40 agonist ivuxolimab. The receptors derive from an adult with an advanced solid tumor such as melanoma, head and neck, liver or kidney cancer. CDR3s include the opening cysteine and the closing phenylalanine or tryptophan. D genes are given only for firm matches. Not all rows give a size; the values are once, few, many and, for expanded clones, a class.

D: NA; V: TRBV21-1; J: TRBJ1-5; size: NA; DNA: TGTGCCAGCAGCAAAAAGGGACAGGGTCCGCCCAATCAGCCCCAGCATTTT; CDR3: CASSKKGQGPPNQPQHF
D: NA; V: TRBV30; J: TRBJ1-6; size: NA; DNA: TGTGCCTGGAGTCGGAGCTCCTATAATTCACCCCTCCACTTT; CDR3: CAWSRSSYNSPLHF
D: NA; V: TRBV12-5; J: TRBJ1-2; size: NA; DNA: TGTGCTAGTGGACCAACTGGGGGCGCGTATGGCTACACCTTC; CDR3: CASGPTGGAYGYTF
D: NA; V: TRBV19; J: TRBJ2-3; size: NA; DNA: TGTGCCAGTATTGGAGATACGCAGTATTTT; CDR3: CASIGDTQYF
D: NA; V: TRBV6-5; J: TRBJ1-6; size: few; DNA: TGTGCCAGCAGTTCTGCAGAGAATTCACCCCTCCACTTT; CDR3: CASSSAENSPLHF
D: TRBD1; V: TRBV5-4; J: TRBJ2-2; size: NA; DNA: TGTGCCAGCAGCTTGGTACAGGGGAAAGGGGAGCTGTTTTTT; CDR3: CASSLVQGKGELFF
D: NA; V: TRBV6-5; J: TRBJ2-5; size: NA; DNA: TGTGCCAGCAGAGGAGGGGGCGAAGAGACCCAGTACTTC; CDR3: CASRGGGEETQYF
D: TRBD2; V: TRBV10-3; J: TRBJ2-1; size: NA; DNA: TGTGCCATCAGTCAAGAGTCGGGGGGATACAATGAGCAGTTCTTC; CDR3: CAISQESGGYNEQFF
D: TRBD2; V: TRBV4-1; J: TRBJ2-3; size: NA; DNA: TGCGCCAGCAGCGTTAGTCGTATGAGCGGGGGGGGAGATACGCAGTATTTT; CDR3: CASSVSRMSGGGDTQYF
D: NA; V: TRBV18; J: TRBJ2-1; size: NA; DNA: TGTGCCAGCTCACCACTGACCGGCAATGAGCAGTTCTTC; CDR3: CASSPLTGNEQFF
D: NA; V: TRBV30; J: TRBJ1-1; size: once; DNA: TGTGCCTGGAACCCGAGCGTGAGAGCTTTCTTT; CDR3: CAWNPSVRAFF
D: TRBD1; V: TRBV9; J: TRBJ2-3; size: NA; DNA: TGTGCCAGCAGCGTTGGGACAGGGGCTAGCACAGATACGCAGTATTTT; CDR3: CASSVGTGASTDTQYF
D: TRBD1; V: TRBV7-9; J: TRBJ2-3; size: NA; DNA: TGTGCCAGCAGCTCCGAGCCCCGGGACAGGCAGAAAGATACGCAGTATTTT; CDR3: CASSSEPRDRQKDTQYF
D: NA; V: TRBV25-1; J: TRBJ1-6; size: NA; DNA: TGTGCCAGCAGTGATCTGGACAGTTATAATTCACCCCTCCACTTT; CDR3: CASSDLDSYNSPLHF
D: TRBD1; V: TRBV18; J: TRBJ1-3; size: once; DNA: TGTGCCAGCTCACCATACGGGACAGGGACTGGAAACACCATATATTTT; CDR3: CASSPYGTGTGNTIYF
D: TRBD1; V: TRBV7-2; J: TRBJ2-7; size: NA; DNA: TGTGCCAGCAGCCCCCCCGGGACAGGTTACGAGCAGTACTTC; CDR3: CASSPPGTGYEQYF